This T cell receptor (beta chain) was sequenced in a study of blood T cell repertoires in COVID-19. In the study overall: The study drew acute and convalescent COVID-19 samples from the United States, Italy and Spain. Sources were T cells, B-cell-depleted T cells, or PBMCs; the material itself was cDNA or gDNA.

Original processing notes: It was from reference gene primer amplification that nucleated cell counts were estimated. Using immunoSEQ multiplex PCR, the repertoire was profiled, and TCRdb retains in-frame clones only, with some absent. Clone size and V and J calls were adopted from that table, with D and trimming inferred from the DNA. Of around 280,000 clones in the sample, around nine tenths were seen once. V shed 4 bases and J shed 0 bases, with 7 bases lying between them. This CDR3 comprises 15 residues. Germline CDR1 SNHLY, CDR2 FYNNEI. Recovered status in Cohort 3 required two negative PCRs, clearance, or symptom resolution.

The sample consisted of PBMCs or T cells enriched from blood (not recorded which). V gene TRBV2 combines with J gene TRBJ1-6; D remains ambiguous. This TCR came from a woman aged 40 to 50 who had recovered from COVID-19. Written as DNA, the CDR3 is TGTGCCAGCAGTGGTGGGAGCTCCTATAATTCACCCCTCCACTTT. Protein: CASSGGSSYNSPLHF.